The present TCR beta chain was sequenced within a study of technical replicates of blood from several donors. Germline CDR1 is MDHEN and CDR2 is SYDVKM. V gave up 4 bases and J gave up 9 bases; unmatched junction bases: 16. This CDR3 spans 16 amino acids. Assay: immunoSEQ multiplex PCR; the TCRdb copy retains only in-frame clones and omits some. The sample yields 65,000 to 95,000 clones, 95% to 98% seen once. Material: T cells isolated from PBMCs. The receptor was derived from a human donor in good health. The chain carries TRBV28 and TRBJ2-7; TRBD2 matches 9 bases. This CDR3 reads CASSSLGAGGFGGQYF. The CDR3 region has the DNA TGTGCCAGCAGTTCTCTCGGGGCGGGAGGGTTCGGCGGGCAGTACTTC.